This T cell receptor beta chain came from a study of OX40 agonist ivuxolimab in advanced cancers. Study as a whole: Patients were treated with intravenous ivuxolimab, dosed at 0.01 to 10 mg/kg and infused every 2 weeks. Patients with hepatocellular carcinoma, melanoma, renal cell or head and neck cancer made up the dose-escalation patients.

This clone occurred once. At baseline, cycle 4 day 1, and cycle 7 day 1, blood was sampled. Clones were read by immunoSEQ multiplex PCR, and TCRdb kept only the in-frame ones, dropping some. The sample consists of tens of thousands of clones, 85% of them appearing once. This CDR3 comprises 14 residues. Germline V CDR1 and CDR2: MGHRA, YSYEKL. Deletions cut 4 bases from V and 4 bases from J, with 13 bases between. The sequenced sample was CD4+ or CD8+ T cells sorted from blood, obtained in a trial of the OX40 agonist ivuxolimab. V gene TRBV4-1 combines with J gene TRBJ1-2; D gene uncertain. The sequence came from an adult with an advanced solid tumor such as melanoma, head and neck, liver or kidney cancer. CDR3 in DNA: TGCGCCAGCAGCCCTAGGCGGGGAGGCTATGGCTACACCTTC. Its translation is CASSPRRGGYGYTF.